What follows are 12 T cell receptor beta chains derived from one specimen sequenced in a study of blood T cell repertoires in COVID-19. The protocol was immunoSEQ multiplex PCR, while the TCRdb copy is restricted to in-frame clones and leaves out a portion. The repertoire includes under 450,000 clones, approximately 88% of them detected once, and around 12% sits in the top ten. The sequencing sample was made of peripheral blood. Receptor source: a woman in her forties or fifties with COVID-19, enrolled during active disease.

J is TRBJ1-1 and V is TRBV5-4, with D tentatively TRBD1 (5 bases). The CDR3 length is 16 residues. The V and J ends lost 4 bases and 4 bases respectively, with 20 bases between them. Looked up from germline, CDR1 is SGHNT and CDR2 is YYREEE (reference sequence). The CDR3 sequence is CASSGDPTAYGTEAFF. The CDR3 DNA is TGTGCCAGCAGCGGAGACCCGACAGCTTACGGCACTGAAGCTTTCTTT.

The rearrangement links TRBV7-2 to TRBJ1-2; D possibly corresponds to TRBD1 (5 bases). CDR1 and CDR2 (germline): SGHTA, FQGNSA. The CDR3 runs 14 residues. V was shortened by 5 bases and J by 2 bases, with 12 bases between the two germline ends. For the CDR3, the DNA is TGTGCCAGCAGCGCGGGACGGGTGAACTATGGCTACACCTTC. This encodes CASSAGRVNYGYTF.

This chain joins TRBV7-9 and TRBJ2-3; 7 bases are a match to TRBD2. The CDR3 runs 16 residues. V was clipped by 7 bases and J by 2 bases; unmatched bases: 12. Germline CDR1 is SEHNR and CDR2 is FQNEAQ (reference sequence). For the CDR3, the DNA is TGTGCCAGCAACCTGGGAGCGGGGTGGAACACAGATACGCAGTATTTT. Translating gives CASNLGAGWNTDTQYF.

CDR3 residues: CASSLLGTTGNTIYF. As DNA, the CDR3 is TGTGCCAGCAGCTTACTAGGAACTACTGGAAACACCATATATTTT. V is TRBV11-2 and J is TRBJ1-3; D remains unclear. V gave up 2 bases and J gave up 2 bases, with 10 bases separating them. CDR3 length: 15 amino acids. Germline lookup yields CDR1 SGHAT and CDR2 FQNNGV. Using reference TRBV11-2 and TRBJ1-3 for the parts outside the CDR3, the full variable domain is EAGVAQSPRYKIIEKRQSVAFWCNPISGHATLYWYQQILGQGPKLLIQFQNNGVVDDSQLPKDRFSAERLKGVDSTLKIQPAKLEDSAVYLCASSLLGTTGNTIYFGEGSWLTVV.

CDR3 DNA: TGTGCCACCTATACTGAACGGGGGACCATCATTAGCAATCAGCCCCAGCATTTT. Encoded protein: CATYTERGTIISNQPQHF. V gene TRBV24-1 combines with J gene TRBJ1-5; tentatively, D is TRBD1 (5 bases). Germline assignment: CDR1 KGHDR and CDR2 SFDVKD. The CDR3 has 18 amino acids. The V and J ends lost 9 bases and 0 bases respectively, with 23 bases between them.

V is TRBV3-1 (or the pseudogene TRBV3-2) and J is TRBJ1-4; D gene ambiguous. Germline CDR1 LGHDT, CDR2 YNNKEL (reference sequence). The V end lost 0 bases, the J end lost 0 bases, and 14 bases lay between the germline ends. The CDR3 loop spans 18 amino acids. DNA for the CDR3: TGTGCCAGCAGCCAAGATATTCCGGGAAGGACAACTAATGAAAAACTGTTTTTT. It yields the protein CASSQDIPGRTTNEKLFF.

This chain connects TRBV2 to TRBJ1-2, with TRBD1 identical over 9 bases. This CDR3 contains 15 residues. Germline CDR1 SNHLY, CDR2 FYNNEI. Trimming took 5 bases from V and 4 from J; bases not matched to a gene: 8. CDR3 in DNA: TGTGCCAGCAGTAGGGGACAGGGTTTTATCTATGGCTACACCTTC. As protein: CASSRGQGFIYGYTF.

This rearrangement joins TRBV5-1 to TRBJ2-7; D perhaps matches TRBD1 (5 bases). Looked up from germline, CDR1 is SGHRS and CDR2 is YFSETQ. The CDR3 is 16 residues long. The V gene lost 0 bases and the J gene lost 0 bases, with 13 bases spanning the gap. The CDR3 DNA sequence: TGCGCCAGCAGCTTGGAGGGGCTGGGGAACTCCTACGAGCAGTACTTC. This gives the protein CASSLEGLGNSYEQYF.

The chain has TRBV30 and TRBJ1-4; 9 bases line up with TRBD1. The CDR3 consists of 16 residues. Germline trimming cut 7 bases from V and 4 bases from J; bases unmatched to any gene: 13. Germline values: CDR1 GTSNPN, CDR2 SVGIG (reference sequence). CDR3 residues: CAFHQGQGIGNEKLFF. The CDR3 DNA is TGTGCCTTCCATCAGGGACAGGGTATAGGTAATGAAAAACTGTTTTTT.

The chain links TRBV19 to TRBJ1-1, with a tentative D call TRBD1 (6 bases). The CDR3 consists of 12 residues. Germline assignment: CDR1 LNHDA and CDR2 SQIVND (reference sequence). V shed 7 bases and J shed 4 bases, with 10 bases lying between them. In DNA, the CDR3 is TGTGCCAGTACAGGCAGGGGCACTGAAGCTTTCTTT. Translating it yields CASTGRGTEAFF.

This clone was seen a few times. The chain combines TRBV9 with TRBJ1-3; the match to TRBD1 covers 8 bases. The CDR3 length is 14 residues. Germline V gene sequence: CDR1 SGDLS, CDR2 YYNGEE. V shed 5 bases, J shed 8 bases, and the junction held 9 bases outside the gene matches. The CDR3: CASSSPTGVYTIYF. The CDR3 DNA sequence: TGTGCCAGCAGTTCACCGACAGGGGTATACACCATATATTTT. Supplemented by reference TRBV9 and TRBJ1-3, the full variable domain reads DSGVTQTPKHLITATGQRVTLRCSPRSGDLSVYWYQQSLDQGLQFLIQYYNGEERAKGNILERFSAQQFPDLHSELNLSSLELGDSALYFCASSSPTGVYTIYFGEGSWLTVV.

The J gene is TRBJ2-3, the V gene TRBV18, with D maybe TRBD2 (6 bases). V was shortened by 0 bases and J by 4 bases, with 8 bases between the two germline ends. CDR3 length: 14 amino acids. Germline V CDR1 and CDR2: KGHSH, LQKENI. The CDR3 nucleotides are TGTGCCAGCTCACCACCGGGACTCTCAGATACGCAGTATTTT. It encodes CASSPPGLSDTQYF.